Below, one T cell receptor beta chain is given with its context. Its target is unknown. Profiled with immunoSEQ multiplex PCR; TCRdb holds only in-frame clones, not every one. Of around 2.1 million clones in the sample, approximately 94% are singletons; the top ten hold around 0.13%. CD4+ cells underwent separation, giving CD45RA+ naive and CD45RA-negative memory subsets. The data stem from a study of shared clonotypes between healthy human individuals. In the study overall: Three plates were used per donor for CD4 naive, three for CD4 memory, two for CD8 naive and one for CD8 memory.

The V and J ends lost 7 bases and 1 base respectively, with 14 bases between them. The CDR3 length is 15 residues. Germline V gives CDR1 MNHNS, CDR2 SASEGT. The study, taken as a whole, reports: Richness estimates generally favored naive over memory subsets.

The gene calls are TRBV6-1 and TRBJ1-5; D unclear. This clonotype was obtained from a man between 18 and 29 years old in good health. The sequenced sample consisted of naive CD4+ T cells sorted from blood. Subset meaning: CD45RA+ positively selected. The chain's CDR3 is CASTRGLVSNQPQHF. DNA of the CDR3: TGTGCCAGCACTCGAGGGTTGGTAAGCAATCAGCCCCAGCATTTT.